This T cell receptor beta chain was found in a study of cytomegalovirus exposure and HLA in healthy donors. Turning to the study itself: Genotyping of hundreds of donors showed that over 80% belonged to the Caucasian-associated ancestry cluster.

For this clone: Its antigen is not identified.

Amplification used 60 Vbeta primers and 13 Jbeta primers. Clones were sequenced by immunoSEQ multiplex PCR, and TCRdb holds only the in-frame ones, with some missing. The sample consists of 130,000 to 150,000 clones, roughly three quarters of them appearing once. The study, taken as a whole, reports: Some TCR beta chains (roughly 150 of them) were listed as cytomegalovirus-associated. Equally common other TCR beta chains were less clonally expanded than HLA-associated ones, a later analysis found. Later genetic work tied a missense DCLRE1C variant to beta-chain V and J trimming.

CDR1 is MGHDK, CDR2 SYGVNS, per germline. With V trimmed by 5 bases and J by 1 base, 6 bases remained unmatched. This CDR3 comprises 15 residues. V gene TRBV25-1 combines with J gene TRBJ1-2, with 8 nucleotides matching TRBD1. This TCR was recovered from a woman aged 40 to 50 in good health and CMV-seropositive. The specimen sequenced was PBMCs. The CDR3 loop is CASSKTGAVNYGYTF. The CDR3 nucleotides are TGTGCCAGCAGTAAGACAGGGGCCGTTAACTATGGCTACACCTTC.